The 24 T cell receptor beta chains below come from one sample, sequenced in a study of blood T cell repertoires in COVID-19. Clones were sequenced by immunoSEQ multiplex PCR, and TCRdb holds only the in-frame ones, with some missing. The data contain some 180,000 clones, 75% to 95% of them singletons. Sequenced material: peripheral blood. The receptor source for this set is a man aged 45-60 years with acute or convalescent COVID-19.

The rearrangement joins TRBV7-9 to TRBJ2-3; D call uncertain. CDR1 and CDR2 from the germline V gene are SEHNR and FQNEAQ (reference sequence). The V end was cut by 0 bases, the J end by 4 bases, with 8 bases between. This CDR3 contains 14 residues. The CDR3 DNA reads TGTGCCAGCAGCTTAGCGAGTCGCCCAGATACGCAGTATTTT. It encodes CASSLASRPDTQYF.

The gene calls are TRBV6-5 and TRBJ1-6; the D is unclear. Germline CDR1 reads MNHEY; CDR2 reads SVGAGI. The CDR3 has 15 residues. V lost 5 bases, J lost 9 bases, and 17 bases lay in between. The CDR3 DNA reads as TGTGCCAGCAGTCCCTTCGCAGCCCGGGGTTCACCCCTCCACTTT. Translated, it gives CASSPFAARGSPLHF.

The gene calls are TRBV7-6 and TRBJ2-1; 7 nucleotides agree with TRBD1. The V segment lost 0 bases and the J segment 2 bases; nucleotides outside the gene matches: 4. The germline CDR1 and CDR2 sequences are SGHVS and FNYEAQ. The CDR3 loop spans 16 amino acids. The CDR3 here is CASSLADRVTYNEQFF. The CDR3 DNA reads as TGTGCCAGCAGCTTAGCCGACAGGGTGACCTACAATGAGCAGTTCTTC.

This sequence joins TRBV2 and TRBJ1-1, with 7 bases aligning to TRBD1. Germline CDR1 is SNHLY and CDR2 is FYNNEI. Losses at the gene ends were 3 bases for V and 5 bases for J; bases not matched to a gene: 15. This CDR3 contains 17 residues. The CDR3 reads CASSDTRQGVLETEAFF. Here the CDR3 DNA reads TGTGCCAGCAGTGACACGAGACAGGGAGTCTTAGAAACTGAAGCTTTCTTT.

The chain carries TRBV7-3 and TRBJ2-1; the D gene is possibly TRBD2 (6 bases). Germline CDR1 and CDR2: SGHTA and FQGTGA. The CDR3 sequence is 12 residues long. Trimming stripped 5 bases from V and 6 bases from J, with 8 bases between. The CDR3 DNA follows: TGTGCCAGCAGCACCGGGAGCAATGAGCAGTTCTTC. This translates into CASSTGSNEQFF.

This rearrangement joins TRBV6-5 to TRBJ2-7; 7 bases align to TRBD1. This CDR3 comprises 14 residues. The V gene's germline CDR1 is MNHEY and CDR2 SVGAGI. With V trimmed by 7 bases and J by 1 base, 7 bases remained unmatched. Here the CDR3 DNA reads TGTGCCAGCACCCCCCTGGGACAGTCCTACGAGCAGTACTTC. It codes for CASTPLGQSYEQYF.

The chain has TRBV5-6 and TRBJ1-6; D is unclear. Germline CDR1 SGHDT, CDR2 YYEEEE. CDR3 length: 13 residues. With 0 bases removed from V and 8 bases from J, the gap between germline ends came to 6 bases. CDR3 DNA sequence: TGTGCCAGCAGCTTGGCCGGAGATTCACCCCTCCACTTT. It specifies CASSLAGDSPLHF.

V gene TRBV7-8 combines with J gene TRBJ1-1, with unresolved D. CDR1 and CDR2 (germline): SGHVS, FQNEAQ. The CDR3 extends over 14 amino acids. V lost 1 base to trimming and J lost 1 base, with 7 bases between them. The DNA of the CDR3 is TGTGCCAGCAGCTTAGTGGTCGGGAACACTGAAGCTTTCTTT. Its translation is CASSLVVGNTEAFF.

The rearrangement uses TRBV5-4 and TRBJ2-7; 11 positions match TRBD2. The germline V gene encodes CDR1 SGHNT and CDR2 YYREEE (reference sequence). Unmatched junction bases numbered 5, after V lost 9 bases and J lost 6 bases. The CDR3 is 12 amino acids. In nucleotides, the CDR3 is TGTGCCATTCCTAGCGGGAGGAGCGAGCAGTACTTC. Residues: CAIPSGRSEQYF.

V is TRBV7-9 and J is TRBJ2-1; D may be TRBD1 (6 bases). This CDR3 has 16 amino acids. V was clipped by 3 bases and J by 4 bases, with 16 bases between them. Germline CDR1 SEHNR, CDR2 FQNEAQ (reference sequence). CDR3 coding DNA: TGTGCCAGCAGCTTCGCCAGGACAGCCCTTTACAATGAGCAGTTCTTC. This codes for CASSFARTALYNEQFF. Full variable domain (outside the CDR3, taken from reference TRBV7-9 and TRBJ2-1): DTGVSQNPRHKITKRGQNVTFRCDPISEHNRLYWYRQTLGQGPEFLTYFQNEAQLEKSRLLSDRFSAERPKGSFSTLEIQRTEQGDSAMYLCASSFARTALYNEQFFGPGTRLTVL.

The genes are TRBV4-1 and TRBJ1-2; D is undetermined. CDR3 length equals 15 residues. Germline V gives CDR1 MGHRA, CDR2 YSYEKL. Trimming took 0 bases from V and 7 from J, leaving 15 bases between them. The CDR3 DNA reads as TGCGCCAGCAGCCAAGAGGAGGGTGGACTCTCTGGCTACACCTTC. This encodes CASSQEEGGLSGYTF.

The chain is built from TRBV28 and TRBJ1-4, with 10 bases aligning to TRBD1. The CDR3 loop spans 14 amino acids. Losses at the gene ends were 5 bases for V and 7 bases for J; bases not matched to a gene: 4. The germline CDR1 and CDR2 sequences are MDHEN and SYDVKM. The CDR3: CASSRQGASEKLFF. The CDR3, as DNA: TGTGCCAGCAGTCGACAGGGGGCCAGTGAAAAACTGTTTTTT.

A few counts support this clone. The chain carries TRBV20-1 and TRBJ1-2; unclear D gene. Germline-derived CDR1 and CDR2 are DFQATT and SNEGSKA (reference sequence). The CDR3 length is 11 residues. V was pared by 2 bases and J by 3 bases, with 4 bases between. CDR3 bases: TGCAGTGCTAGAACAGACTATGGCTACACCTTC. Its translation: CSARTDYGYTF.

The chain uses TRBV5-1 and TRBJ2-5; 8 nucleotides agree with TRBD2. V shed 4 bases and J 5 bases; nucleotides not matched to a gene: 10. CDR1 and CDR2 (germline): SGHRS, YFSETQ. The CDR3 length is 15 residues. CDR3 protein: CASSQGVAGKETQYF. CDR3 nucleotides: TGCGCCAGCAGCCAAGGGGTAGCGGGGAAGGAGACCCAGTACTTC.

The chain recombines TRBV24-1 with TRBJ2-1, with a tentative D call TRBD2 (6 bases). Trimming shortened V by 5 bases and J by 11 bases, and 15 bases separated the two germline ends. The CDR3 is made up of 13 amino acids. The V gene's germline CDR1 is KGHDR and CDR2 SFDVKD. As DNA, the CDR3 is TGTGCCACCAGTGGGACGGGAGTACCAAAGCAGTTCTTC. It codes for CATSGTGVPKQFF.

In this sample, this clone turned up a few times. The V call is TRBV7-9, the J call TRBJ1-2; D might be TRBD1 (5 bases). This CDR3 comprises 13 residues. Germline assignment: CDR1 SEHNR and CDR2 FQNEAQ (reference sequence). Trimming took off 3 bases at V and 4 bases at J, with 9 bases between the two ends. CDR3 residues: CASSFGGSYGYTF. CDR3 DNA: TGTGCCAGCAGCTTCGGGGGGTCCTATGGCTACACCTTC.

V usage is TRBV7-9 and J usage is TRBJ2-1; 8 nucleotides line up with TRBD2. CDR1 and CDR2 (germline): SEHNR, FQNEAQ (reference sequence). V trimming: 2 bases; J trimming: 9 bases; junction bases outside the gene matches: 6. The CDR3 has 14 amino acids. CDR3 amino acids: CASSLTRTSSEQFF. The CDR3, as DNA: TGTGCCAGCAGCTTAACTAGGACTAGCAGTGAGCAGTTCTTC.

This chain joins TRBV28 and TRBJ2-7, with 12 bases identical to TRBD2. The J segment lost 1 base and the V segment lost 8 bases, leaving 9 bases of the junction unmatched. This CDR3 contains 16 residues. The germline CDR1 and CDR2 sequences are MDHEN and SYDVKM. This CDR3 reads CASGFLAGGPSYEQYF. The CDR3 DNA reads as TGTGCCAGCGGGTTCCTAGCGGGAGGGCCATCCTACGAGCAGTACTTC. Supplemented by reference TRBV28 and TRBJ2-7, the full variable domain reads DVKVTQSSRYLVKRTGEKVFLECVQDMDHENMFWYRQDPGLGLRLIYFSYDVKMKEKGDIPEGYSVSREKKERFSLILESASTNQTSMYLCASGFLAGGPSYEQYFGPGTRLTVT.

J is TRBJ2-5 and V is TRBV30, with a tentative D call TRBD2 (5 bases). Germline-derived CDR1 and CDR2 are GTSNPN and SVGIG (reference sequence). The V and J ends lost 4 bases and 4 bases respectively, with 13 bases between them. This CDR3 is 13 amino acids long. For the CDR3, the DNA is TGTGCCTGGAATATGGCGGGTTTAGAGACCCAGTACTTC. Its protein product is CAWNMAGLETQYF.

This chain links TRBV10-3 with TRBJ2-7, with 9 bases fitting TRBD1. Germline V gives CDR1 ENHRY, CDR2 SYGVKD. The V gene end was trimmed by 11 bases and the J gene end by 5 bases; junction bases not matched to a gene: 13. This CDR3 has 14 residues. This chain's CDR3 is CASSPGTGGDEQYV. DNA of the CDR3: TGTGCCTCCTCCCCCGGTACAGGGGGCGACGAGCAGTACGTC.

This clone was observed a handful of times. The rearrangement links TRBV27 to TRBJ2-1; no reliable D call. Per germline, CDR1 MNHEY and CDR2 SMNVEV (reference sequence). V lost 6 bases, J lost 0 bases, and 12 bases lay in between. The CDR3 has 15 residues. The CDR3 loop is CASRARLSSYNEQFF. The CDR3 nucleotides are TGTGCCAGCAGGGCCCGTTTAAGCTCCTACAATGAGCAGTTCTTC.

The chain couples TRBV7-2 to TRBJ2-3; unclear D gene. Trimming took 1 base from V and 3 from J, leaving 11 bases between them. CDR1 is SGHTA and CDR2 is FQGNSA in the germline V gene. CDR3 length equals 15 residues. For the CDR3, the DNA is TGTGCCAGCAGCTTAGTGCGCGGAATGACAGATACGCAGTATTTT. Translated, it gives CASSLVRGMTDTQYF.

The gene calls are TRBV5-1 and TRBJ2-3; 11 bases align to TRBD2. The CDR3 length is 16 residues. Per germline, CDR1 SGHRS and CDR2 YFSETQ. The J segment lost 0 bases and the V segment lost 7 bases, leaving 7 bases of the junction unmatched. This CDR3 is CASPFRTSGSTDTQYF. In DNA, the CDR3 is TGCGCCAGCCCCTTTAGGACTAGCGGGAGCACAGATACGCAGTATTTT.

This sequence joins TRBV7-2 and TRBJ1-1; TRBD1 matches 10 bases. V shed 1 base and J 4 bases; nucleotides not matched to a gene: 6. The CDR3 has 16 residues. CDR1 is SGHTA, CDR2 FQGNSA, per germline. The chain's CDR3 is CASSLEGDRGGTEAFF. The CDR3 DNA reads TGTGCCAGCAGCTTAGAGGGGGACAGGGGAGGCACTGAAGCTTTCTTT.